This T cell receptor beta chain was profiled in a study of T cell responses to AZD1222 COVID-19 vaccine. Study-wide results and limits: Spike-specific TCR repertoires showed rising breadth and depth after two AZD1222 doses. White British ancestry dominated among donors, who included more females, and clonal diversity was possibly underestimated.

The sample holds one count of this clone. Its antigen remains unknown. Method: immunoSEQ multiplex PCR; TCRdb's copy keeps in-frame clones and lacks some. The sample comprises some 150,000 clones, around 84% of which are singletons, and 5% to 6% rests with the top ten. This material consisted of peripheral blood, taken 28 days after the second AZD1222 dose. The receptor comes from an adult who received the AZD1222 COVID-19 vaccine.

CDR3 amino acids: CASTVGLAARGETQYF. CDR3 bases: TGTGCCAGCACCGTCGGGCTAGCGGCGAGAGGAGAGACCCAGTACTTC. The V gene is TRBV3-1 (or the pseudogene TRBV3-2), the J gene TRBJ2-5; 7 positions agree with TRBD2. CDR1 and CDR2 from the germline V gene are LGHDT and YNNKEL (reference sequence). The CDR3 has 16 residues. J was trimmed by 4 bases and V by 7 bases; bases with no gene match: 15.